This TCR beta chain was captured by sequencing in a study of CXCR3-negative and CXCR3-positive naive CD8 T cells. Overall study findings and caveats: Both naive subsets carried similar amounts of surface CD5, so TCR strength was inferred from TRB CDR3 properties. Memory cells diverged, while naive CXCR3-positive and CXCR3-negative cells had similar TRBV-TRBJ usage.

Each CD8+ T cell subset was sorted in triplicate, over 250,000 cells each. Germline CDR1 and CDR2: SQVTM and ANQGSEA. The length of the CDR3 is 13 residues. In the case of this clonotype: Its target is not known.

Preparation of TRB cDNA libraries relied on 5' RACE carrying UMI labels. TCRdb reprocessed the 5' RACE reads and keeps a single row for each CDR3 protein, giving no DNA. Its clone listing holds around 52,000 distinct CDR3 sequences. V is TRBV29-1 and J is TRBJ1-2; TCRdb's D gene call, TRBD1, goes unchecked for lack of DNA. Sequenced material: memory CD8+ T cells from blood. The clonotype comes from a human donor in good health. Some clones in this sample may be carry-over from other donors' samples. The CDR3 loop reads CSVDGGASYGYTF.